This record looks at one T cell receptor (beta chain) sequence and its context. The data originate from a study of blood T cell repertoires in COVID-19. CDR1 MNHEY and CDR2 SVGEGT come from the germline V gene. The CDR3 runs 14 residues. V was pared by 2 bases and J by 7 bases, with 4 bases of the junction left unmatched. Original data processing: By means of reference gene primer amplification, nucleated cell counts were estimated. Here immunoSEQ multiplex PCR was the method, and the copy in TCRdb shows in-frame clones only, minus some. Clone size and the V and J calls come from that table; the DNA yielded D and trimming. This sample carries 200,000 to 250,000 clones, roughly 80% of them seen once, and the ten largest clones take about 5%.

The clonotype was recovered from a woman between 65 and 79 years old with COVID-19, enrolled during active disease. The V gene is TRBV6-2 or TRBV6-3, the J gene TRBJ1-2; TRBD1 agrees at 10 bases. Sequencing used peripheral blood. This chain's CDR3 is CASSYAGQGFGYTF. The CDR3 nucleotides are TGTGCCAGCAGTTACGCGGGACAGGGGTTTGGCTACACCTTC.